This is a list of T cell receptor beta chains from one sample in a study of blood T cell repertoires in COVID-19. Clones were sequenced by immunoSEQ multiplex PCR, and TCRdb holds only the in-frame ones, with some missing. The table lists tens of thousands of clones, roughly nine tenths of them singletons, with about 4.8% in the top ten. The sample was peripheral blood. These TCRs come from a man in his sixties with COVID-19, enrolled during active disease. CDR3s include the opening cysteine and the closing phenylalanine or tryptophan. A D gene is named only where the DNA matches it firmly. Some rows mark clone size as missing; the rest say once, few, many or name a class of expanded clone.

clone_size	j_call	v_call	d_call	cdr3_nt	cdr3_aa
-	TRBJ1-5	TRBV12-5	TRBD1	TGTGCTAGTGGTTTCTGGACAGGTGGTGATCAGCCCCAGCATTTT	CASGFWTGGDQPQHF
-	TRBJ2-7	TRBV11-3	TRBD2	TGTGCCTGCTCTAGCGGCCTCTACGAGCAGTACTTC	CACSSGLYEQYF
-	TRBJ2-2	TRBV15	-	TGTGCCACCAGCAGAGAGGGCAGGGCCACCGGGGAGCTGTTTTTT	CATSREGRATGELFF
-	TRBJ1-3	TRBV4-3	-	TGCGCCAGCAGCCCCAGGGCCCGGCCTGGAAACACCATATATTTT	CASSPRARPGNTIYF
-	TRBJ2-5	TRBV29-1	-	TGCAGCGTTGTCCGGCTAGAAGAGACCCAGTACTTC	CSVVRLEETQYF
-	TRBJ2-3	TRBV2	-	TGTGCCAGCAGTGCTGGGACATACACAGATACGCAGTATTTT	CASSAGTYTDTQYF
-	TRBJ1-1	TRBV5-1	-	TGCGCCAGCAGCTTGGATCAGGGGAACACTGAAGCTTTCTTT	CASSLDQGNTEAFF
-	TRBJ2-5	TRBV5-1	-	TGCGCCAGCAGTTTCCAGGGGGGTGGGGAACAAGAGACCCAGTACTTC	CASSFQGGGEQETQYF
-	TRBJ2-7	TRBV3-1/TRBV3-2	-	TGTGCCAGCAGTAGCGGAAACTCCTACGAGCAGTACTTC	CASSSGNSYEQYF
-	TRBJ1-1	TRBV19	TRBD1	TGTGCCAGTAGCCCTTCCACCTACAGGGGATTGAACACTGAAGCTTTCTTT	CASSPSTYRGLNTEAFF
-	TRBJ2-1	TRBV9	TRBD1	TGTGCCAGCAGCGTGACAGGGAACCACAATGAGCAGTTCTTC	CASSVTGNHNEQFF
-	TRBJ1-3	TRBV9	-	TGTGCCAGCAGCGTTAGCCCGGACAGAGAGGCCATATATTTT	CASSVSPDREAIYF
few	TRBJ2-7	TRBV3-1/TRBV3-2	-	TGTGCCAGCAGCCAAGATACGGAGCAGTACGAGCAGTACTTC	CASSQDTEQYEQYF
-	TRBJ1-6	TRBV9	-	TGTGCCAGCGCCCCCCAGGGAGGGTGGAATTCACCCCTCCACTTT	CASAPQGGWNSPLHF
-	TRBJ1-1	TRBV6-5	-	TGTGCCAGCAGCGCCGCCGGTGGGAACACTGAAGCTTTCTTT	CASSAAGGNTEAFF
-	TRBJ2-2	TRBV7-3	TRBD2	TGTGCCAGCAGCTTAATTGGGGCGGGAGCAGTCACCGGGGAGCTGTTTTTT	CASSLIGAGAVTGELFF
-	TRBJ2-1	TRBV3-1/TRBV3-2	TRBD1	TGTGCCAGCAGCCGGCAGGGGGCGAGGAATGAGCAGTTCTTC	CASSRQGARNEQFF
-	TRBJ2-1	TRBV7-9	TRBD2	TGTGCCAGCAGTCCAACTAGCGGGAGTTCAAAAAATGAGCAGTTCTTC	CASSPTSGSSKNEQFF
-	TRBJ1-1	TRBV4-1	-	TGCGCCAGCAGGAGATCGGCGGGGATGAACACTGAAGCTTTCTTT	CASRRSAGMNTEAFF
-	TRBJ2-1	TRBV27	TRBD2	TGTGCCAGCAACCACCTAGCGGGAGACAACAATGAGCAGTTCTTC	CASNHLAGDNNEQFF
-	TRBJ2-3	TRBV11-2	TRBD2	TGTGCCAGCAGCTCCGGACTAGACACAGATACGCAGTATTTT	CASSSGLDTDTQYF
-	TRBJ2-5	TRBV28	TRBD2	TGTGCCAGCAGATGGACTAGCGGGAGACAAGAGACCCAGTACTTC	CASRWTSGRQETQYF
-	TRBJ1-2	TRBV14	-	TGTGCCAGCAGCCAAGGACAGTACTATGGCTACACCTTC	CASSQGQYYGYTF
-	TRBJ2-7	TRBV6-2/TRBV6-3	TRBD2	TGTGCCAGCAGCCCTGGGACTAGCGGGCTCTCCTACGAGCAGTACTTC	CASSPGTSGLSYEQYF
-	TRBJ2-7	TRBV30	-	TGTGCCTGGAGCGTTTGGGGCAGGCCAGGGGGGGAGCAGTACTTC	CAWSVWGRPGGEQYF
-	TRBJ1-2	TRBV27	TRBD1	TGTGCCAGCAGTTCATACATCGGGACAGGGAGCGGCTACACCTTC	CASSSYIGTGSGYTF
-	TRBJ2-7	TRBV7-2	-	TGTGCCAGCAGACCCGGACACCTCTCCTACGAGCAGTACTTC	CASRPGHLSYEQYF
-	TRBJ1-5	TRBV2	TRBD1	TGTGCCAGCACCCTTACTTTTACAGGGGGCAATCAGCCCCAGCATTTT	CASTLTFTGGNQPQHF
-	TRBJ2-1	TRBV7-3	TRBD2	TGTGCCAGCAGCCTCCAATCCGGGAGGAATGAGCAGTTCTTC	CASSLQSGRNEQFF
medium-sized	TRBJ1-2	TRBV7-9	TRBD1	TGTGCCAGCAGCTTAGCGGAGGGGGCTCGTGGCTACACCTTC	CASSLAEGARGYTF
-	TRBJ2-7	TRBV12-3/TRBV12-4	-	TGTGCCAGCAGTCCGGGGAAATACTACGAGCAGTACTTC	CASSPGKYYEQYF
once	TRBJ1-2	TRBV12-3/TRBV12-4	-	TGTGCCAGCAGTTTTGGGCAGGGTGGCTACACCTTC	CASSFGQGGYTF
-	TRBJ2-2	TRBV3-1/TRBV3-2	TRBD2	TGTGCCAGCAGCCAAGATTGGCTAGCGGGCGCGAACACCGGGGAGCTGTTTTTT	CASSQDWLAGANTGELFF
once	TRBJ2-7	TRBV6-5	TRBD1	TGTGCCAGCAGGGGGACAGGGCTCTCCTACGAGCAGTACTTC	CASRGTGLSYEQYF
-	TRBJ2-2	TRBV5-4	-	TGTGCCAGCAGCGCGGGTTCGGTTACCGGGGAGCTGTTTTTT	CASSAGSVTGELFF
-	TRBJ1-2	TRBV7-2	-	TGTGCCAGCAGCTGGGAGGGGTATAATGGCTACACCTTC	CASSWEGYNGYTF
-	TRBJ2-7	TRBV5-4	TRBD2	TGTGCCAGCAGCTTGGGGACAGCGGGAGGGTACGAGCAGTACTTC	CASSLGTAGGYEQYF
few	TRBJ2-3	TRBV18	TRBD2	TGTGCCAGCTCACCAGGGACTAGCGGGAGCACAGATACGCAGTATTTT	CASSPGTSGSTDTQYF
-	TRBJ2-7	TRBV28	-	TGTGCCAGCAGTTTAAACAGCCCTTACGAGCAGTACTTC	CASSLNSPYEQYF
once	TRBJ2-1	TRBV10-2	TRBD2	TGCGCCTCCCGGCCCAGCGGGAGCTCCTACAATGAGCAGTTCTTC	CASRPSGSSYNEQFF
once	TRBJ2-1	TRBV30	TRBD2	TGTGCCTGGAGTGTAGCAGCGGGAGGTGGTGATGAGCAGTTCTTC	CAWSVAAGGGDEQFF
few	TRBJ1-1	TRBV6-5	-	TGTGCCAGCAAAGACAGGTCCTACACTGAAGCTTTCTTT	CASKDRSYTEAFF
-	TRBJ2-5	TRBV7-9	-	TGTGCCAGCAGCCGCGGGGGCAGCCAAGAGACCCAGTACTTC	CASSRGGSQETQYF
-	TRBJ2-3	TRBV5-4	TRBD2	TGTGCCAGCAGCCCGGCGGGACTAGCGGGAGTAAGCACAGATACGCAGTATTTT	CASSPAGLAGVSTDTQYF
-	TRBJ2-3	TRBV5-1	-	TGCGCCAGCAGCCTTGGGGGCGGTGAGGGCCATTCCACAGATACGCAGTATTTT	CASSLGGGEGHSTDTQYF
-	TRBJ2-7	TRBV29-1	TRBD1	TGCAGCGTTGGCCGGGACAGGGCTACCTACGAGCAGTACTTC	CSVGRDRATYEQYF
-	TRBJ2-7	TRBV5-1	-	TGCGCCAGCAGCATCGACTGGATCTACGAGCAGTACTTC	CASSIDWIYEQYF
-	TRBJ2-1	TRBV23-1	TRBD2	TGCGCCAGCAGTCTCTCAGAAACTAGCGGGAGGAGACACAATGAGCAGTTCTTC	CASSLSETSGRRHNEQFF
-	TRBJ1-2	TRBV7-9	-	TGTGCCAGCAGCTTAGCGCAGGTCCCCCACTATGGCTACACCTTC	CASSLAQVPHYGYTF
-	TRBJ2-5	TRBV12-2	-	TGTGCAAGTCGCTTAGGGTCAGGAGAGACCCAGTACTTC	CASRLGSGETQYF
-	TRBJ2-3	TRBV27	TRBD1	TGTGCCAGCAAGGACAGGGGGCCCGATACGCAGTATTTT	CASKDRGPDTQYF